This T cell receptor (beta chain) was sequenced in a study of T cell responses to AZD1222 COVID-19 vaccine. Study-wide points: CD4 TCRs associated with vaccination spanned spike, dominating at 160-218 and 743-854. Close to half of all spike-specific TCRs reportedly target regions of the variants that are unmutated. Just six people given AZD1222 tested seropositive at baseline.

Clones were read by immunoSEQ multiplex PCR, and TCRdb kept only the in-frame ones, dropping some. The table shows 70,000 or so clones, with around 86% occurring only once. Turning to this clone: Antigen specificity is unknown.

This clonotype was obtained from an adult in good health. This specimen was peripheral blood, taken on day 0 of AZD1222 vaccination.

The CDR3 nucleotides read TGTGCCAGCAGCTTCAGCGGGGACAGGGGGCTTTGGGGGCAGTACTTC. This gives the protein CASSFSGDRGLWGQYF. The J gene is TRBJ2-7, the V gene TRBV11-2; 12 bases line up with TRBD1. CDR3 length: 16 amino acids. V lost 3 bases, J lost 9 bases, and 12 bases stayed unmatched. Germline CDR1 is SGHAT and CDR2 is FQNNGV. Looking up the rest from reference TRBV11-2 and TRBJ2-7 gives the full variable domain: EAGVAQSPRYKIIEKRQSVAFWCNPISGHATLYWYQQILGQGPKLLIQFQNNGVVDDSQLPKDRFSAERLKGVDSTLKIQPAKLEDSAVYLCASSFSGDRGLWGQYFGPGTRLTVT.